This T cell receptor delta chain was obtained from a study of human gamma delta and Vdelta1 T cells. Regarding this clone: Since a much larger clone is just one base distant, this may be a read error. This same CDR3 is encoded by further DNA sequences in the sample.

TCRdb re-called the PCR reads using CATT. The data contain about 6,100 delta-chain clones, about a tenth of them singletons. Losses at the gene ends were 1 base for V and 4 bases for J; bases not matched to a gene: 15. This CDR3 spans 18 amino acids. Per germline, CDR1 TSWWSYY and CDR2 QGS. The TCR sequence derives from a human donor in good health. The sequencing input was naive CD27+ Vdelta1 gamma-delta T cells from blood. The gene calls are TRDV1 and TRDJ1; 7 bases are shared with TRDD2. The CDR3 nucleotides read TGTGCTCTTGGGGAACCCCGCGGTTCCTACCGTTCCCTCGATAAACTCATCTTT. Translating it yields CALGEPRGSYRSLDKLIF.